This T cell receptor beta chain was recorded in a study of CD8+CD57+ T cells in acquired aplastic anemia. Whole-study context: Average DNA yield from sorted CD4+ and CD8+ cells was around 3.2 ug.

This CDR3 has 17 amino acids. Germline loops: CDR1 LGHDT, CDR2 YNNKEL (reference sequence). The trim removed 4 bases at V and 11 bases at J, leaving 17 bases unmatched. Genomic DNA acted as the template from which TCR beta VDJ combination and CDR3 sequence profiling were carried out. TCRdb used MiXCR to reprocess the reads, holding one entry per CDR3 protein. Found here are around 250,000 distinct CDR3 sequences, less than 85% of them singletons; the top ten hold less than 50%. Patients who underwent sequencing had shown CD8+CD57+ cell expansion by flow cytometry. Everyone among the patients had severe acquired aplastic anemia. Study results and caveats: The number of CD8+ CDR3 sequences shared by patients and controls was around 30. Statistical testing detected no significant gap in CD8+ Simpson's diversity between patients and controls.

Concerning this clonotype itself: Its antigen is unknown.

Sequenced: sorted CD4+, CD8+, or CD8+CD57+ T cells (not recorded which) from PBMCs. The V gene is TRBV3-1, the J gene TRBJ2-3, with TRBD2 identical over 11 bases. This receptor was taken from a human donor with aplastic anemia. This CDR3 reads CASSRLDSGRGGNEQYF. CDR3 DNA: TGTGCCAGCAGCCGGTTGGATAGCGGGAGGGGGGGGAATGAGCAGTATTTT.